This TCR beta chain was identified during a study of immune heterogeneity within non-small cell lung tumors. The template for each sample was 600 ng of genomic DNA, which had been extracted from bulk tumor tissue. Biopsies, several per primary tumor and spaced far apart, were collected during surgery. Their non-small cell lung cancer was newly diagnosed and untreated, and the patients underwent curative surgery. A remark on this clonotype: The antigen is unknown.

Broader study findings: Individual patients showed largely nonoverlapping sets of high-frequency T-cell receptor beta clonotypes. Identical dominant CDR3 beta clonotypes showed recurrence across tumor sites within a patient, and site-unique high-frequency clones were also present.

Germline V gene data show CDR1 as LNHDA and CDR2 as SQIVND (reference sequence). The CDR3 length is 15 residues. With 7 bases removed from V and 1 base from J, the gap between germline ends came to 13 bases. CDR3 of TCR beta was amplified by multiplex PCR that used 32 V and 13 J primers. TCRdb analysed the multiplex PCR reads with MiXCR anew, one entry per CDR3 protein. The table shows approximately 4,300 distinct CDR3 sequences, with around 30% occurring only once. The material sequenced was lung tumor tissue. This TCR came from a man in his 60s with non-small cell lung cancer. The V call is TRBV19, the J call TRBJ2-2; D is tentatively TRBD1 or TRBD2 (5 bases each). The CDR3 region has the DNA TGTGCCAGTACGCCGTTTGGGGGGAACACCGGGGAGCTGTTTTTT. It codes for CASTPFGGNTGELFF.